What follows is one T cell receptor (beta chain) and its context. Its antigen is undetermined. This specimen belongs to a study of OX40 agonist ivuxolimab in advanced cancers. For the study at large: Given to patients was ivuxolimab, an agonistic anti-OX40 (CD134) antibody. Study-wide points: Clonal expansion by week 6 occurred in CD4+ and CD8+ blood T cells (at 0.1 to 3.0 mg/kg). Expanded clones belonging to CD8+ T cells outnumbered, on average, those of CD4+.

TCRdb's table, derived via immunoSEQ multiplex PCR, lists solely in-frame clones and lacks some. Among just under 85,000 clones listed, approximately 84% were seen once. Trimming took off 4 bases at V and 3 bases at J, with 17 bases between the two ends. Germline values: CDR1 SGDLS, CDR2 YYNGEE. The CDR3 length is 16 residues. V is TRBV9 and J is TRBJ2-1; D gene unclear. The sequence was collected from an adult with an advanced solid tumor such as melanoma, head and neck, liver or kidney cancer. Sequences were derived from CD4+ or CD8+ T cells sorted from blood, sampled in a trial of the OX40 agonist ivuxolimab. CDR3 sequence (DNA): TGTGCCAGCAGCCCTCCCTTAGAACGGATCTACAATGAGCAGTTCTTC. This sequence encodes CASSPPLERIYNEQFF.